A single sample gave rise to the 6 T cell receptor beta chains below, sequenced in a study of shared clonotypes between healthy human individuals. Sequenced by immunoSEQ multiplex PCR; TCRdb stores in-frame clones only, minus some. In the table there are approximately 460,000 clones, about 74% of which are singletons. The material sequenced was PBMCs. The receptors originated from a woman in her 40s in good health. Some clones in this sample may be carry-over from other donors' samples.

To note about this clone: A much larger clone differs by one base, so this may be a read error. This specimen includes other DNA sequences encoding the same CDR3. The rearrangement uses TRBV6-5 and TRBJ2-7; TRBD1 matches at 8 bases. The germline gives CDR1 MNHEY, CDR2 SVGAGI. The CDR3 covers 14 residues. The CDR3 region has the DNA TGCGCCAGCAGGTCGACAGGGGAGTACTACGAGCAGTACTTC. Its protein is CASRSTGEYYEQYF.

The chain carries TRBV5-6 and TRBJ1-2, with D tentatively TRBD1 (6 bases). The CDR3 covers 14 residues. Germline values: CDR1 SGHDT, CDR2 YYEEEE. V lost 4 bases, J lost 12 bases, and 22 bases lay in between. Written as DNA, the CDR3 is TGTGCCAGCAGCCTCGAAGGGGGTTACACGGGCAACACCTTC. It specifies CASSLEGGYTGNTF.

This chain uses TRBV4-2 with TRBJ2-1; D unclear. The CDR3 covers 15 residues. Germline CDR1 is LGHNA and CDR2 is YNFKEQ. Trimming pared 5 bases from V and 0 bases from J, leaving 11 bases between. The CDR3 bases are TGTGCCAGCAGCTTGGCACAAGGCTCCTACAATGAGCAGTTCTTC. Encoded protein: CASSLAQGSYNEQFF.

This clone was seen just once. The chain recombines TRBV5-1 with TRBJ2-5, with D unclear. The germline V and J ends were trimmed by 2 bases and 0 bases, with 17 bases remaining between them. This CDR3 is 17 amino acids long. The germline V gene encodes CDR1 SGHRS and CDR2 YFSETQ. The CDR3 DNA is TGCGCCAGCAGCTTACAACCCTCTCGGTCGTACCAAGAGACCCAGTACTTC. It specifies CASSLQPSRSYQETQYF.

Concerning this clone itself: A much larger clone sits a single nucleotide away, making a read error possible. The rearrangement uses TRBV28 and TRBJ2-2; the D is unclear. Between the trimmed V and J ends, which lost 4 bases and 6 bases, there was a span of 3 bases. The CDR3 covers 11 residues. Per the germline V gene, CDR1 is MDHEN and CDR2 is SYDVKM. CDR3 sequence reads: CASSYAGELFF. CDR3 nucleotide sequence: TGTGCCAGCAGTTACGCCGGGGAGCTGTTTTTT.

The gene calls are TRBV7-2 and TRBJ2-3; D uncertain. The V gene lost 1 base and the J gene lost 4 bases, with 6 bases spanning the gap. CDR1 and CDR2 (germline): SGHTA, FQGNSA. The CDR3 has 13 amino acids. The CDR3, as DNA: TGTGCCAGCAGCTTAGAGGGCCCAGATACGCAGTATTTT. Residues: CASSLEGPDTQYF.